This entry is about one T cell receptor (beta chain). Its target is not known. Time point in this sample: pre-treatment baseline. At 12 weeks after first infusion, RECIST 1.1 defined response for most patients. Patients had no prior systemic cancer treatment, immunosuppressants or other active cancers. This CDR3 is built from 14 residues. J was trimmed by 5 bases and V by 4 bases; bases with no gene match: 1. Germline loops: CDR1 MGHRA, CDR2 YSYEKL. The sample comes from a study of blood T cell dynamics during melanoma immunotherapy. On the study more broadly: Metastatic melanoma patients received first-line pembrolizumab or nivolumab plus ipilimumab. Whole-study findings and limits: Unlike progressors, later disease-control patients had W3 repertoires gaining clonality or diversity.

Only in-frame clones appear in the TCRdb table, and some are missing; sequencing was by immunoSEQ multiplex PCR. This table holds roughly 25,000 clones, approximately 88% found once. The receptor comes from a human donor with melanoma. The V gene is TRBV4-1, the J gene TRBJ2-7, with 14 bases fitting TRBD2. Sample: blood, taken from a patient treated with checkpoint blockade. The CDR3 sequence is CASSRGLAGDEQYF. The CDR3 DNA reads TGCGCCAGCAGCCGGGGACTAGCGGGAGACGAGCAGTACTTC.